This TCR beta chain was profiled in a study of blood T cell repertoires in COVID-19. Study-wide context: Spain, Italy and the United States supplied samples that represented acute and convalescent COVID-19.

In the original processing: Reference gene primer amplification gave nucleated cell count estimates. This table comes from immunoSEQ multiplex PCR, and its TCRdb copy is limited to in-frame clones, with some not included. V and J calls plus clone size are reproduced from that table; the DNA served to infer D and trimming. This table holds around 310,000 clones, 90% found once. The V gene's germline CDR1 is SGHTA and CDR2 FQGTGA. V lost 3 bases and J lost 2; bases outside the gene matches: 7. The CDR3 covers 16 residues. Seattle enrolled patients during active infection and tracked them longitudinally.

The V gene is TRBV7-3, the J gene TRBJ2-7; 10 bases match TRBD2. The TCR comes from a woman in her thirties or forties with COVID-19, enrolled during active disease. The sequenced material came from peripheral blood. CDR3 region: CASSLRTSGTTYEQYF. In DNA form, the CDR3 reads TGTGCCAGCAGCTTGAGGACTAGCGGAACCACCTACGAGCAGTACTTC.